The 26 T cell receptor beta chains presented below share a single source sample, sequenced in a study of blood T cell repertoires in COVID-19. TCRdb's table, derived via immunoSEQ multiplex PCR, lists solely in-frame clones and lacks some. This sample has over 90,000 clones, with 75% to 95% found just once. The sample taken for sequencing was peripheral blood. The receptor source for this set is a middle-aged man with acute or convalescent COVID-19.

This rearrangement joins TRBV5-6 to TRBJ2-7; 11 bases are a match to TRBD1. This CDR3 has 15 amino acids. Germline values: CDR1 SGHDT, CDR2 YYEEEE. V lost 2 bases, J lost 4 bases, and 5 bases stayed unmatched. The CDR3 region is CASSFPGQGVYEQYF. CDR3 in DNA: TGTGCCAGCAGCTTCCCGGGACAGGGGGTTTACGAGCAGTACTTC.

The chain combines TRBV12-3 or TRBV12-4 with TRBJ2-7; a weak D match, TRBD2 (6 bases). V was clipped by 3 bases and J by 0 bases, with 6 bases between them. The CDR3 contains 13 residues. The CDR3 is CASSLEGSYEQYF. The CDR3 DNA reads TGTGCCAGCAGTTTGGAGGGCTCCTACGAGCAGTACTTC.

The V call is TRBV7-8, the J call TRBJ2-5; the D is unclear. The CDR3 is 13 amino acids. V was pared by 4 bases and J by 4 bases, with 10 bases between. Germline lookup yields CDR1 SGHVS and CDR2 FQNEAQ. The CDR3 region is CASSSRQTETQYF. The CDR3 DNA sequence: TGTGCCAGCAGCTCAAGACAAACAGAGACCCAGTACTTC.

The rearrangement joins TRBV19 to TRBJ2-5; 9 bases fit TRBD1. Germline V gene data show CDR1 as LNHDA and CDR2 as SQIVND (reference sequence). The CDR3 has 15 residues. V was clipped by 5 bases and J by 4 bases; unmatched bases: 8. CDR3 loop: CASSVGQGFGETQYF. CDR3 bases: TGTGCCAGTAGTGTGGGACAGGGATTTGGAGAGACCCAGTACTTC. Using reference TRBV19 and TRBJ2-5 for the parts outside the CDR3, the full variable domain is DGGITQSPKYLFRKEGQNVTLSCEQNLNHDAMYWYRQDPGQGLRLIYYSQIVNDFQKGDIAEGYSVSREKKESFPLTVTSAQKNPTAFYLCASSVGQGFGETQYFGPGTRLLVL.

This clone was detected only a few times. In nucleotides, the CDR3 is TGTGCCAGCAGCCGAAGGGACAGGTTCTATGGCTACACCTTC. Protein: CASSRRDRFYGYTF. This rearrangement joins TRBV3-1 (or the pseudogene TRBV3-2) to TRBJ1-2, with 8 bases lining up with TRBD1. Trimming cost V 4 bases and J 4 bases; bases outside gene matches: 5. Germline loops: CDR1 LGHDT, CDR2 YNNKEL (reference sequence). The CDR3 is made up of 14 amino acids.

The rearrangement uses TRBV19 and TRBJ1-5, with D possibly matching TRBD1 (5 bases). CDR3 size: 11 residues. Germline-derived CDR1 and CDR2 are LNHDA and SQIVND (reference sequence). V was trimmed by 8 bases and J by 11 bases, leaving 13 bases between them. CDR3 bases: TGTGCCAGTTCCTTGGGGGGGACCCAGCATTTT. Its translation is CASSLGGTQHF.

The V gene is TRBV19, the J gene TRBJ1-6, with 8 bases aligning to TRBD1. Trimming cost V 4 bases and J 8 bases; bases outside gene matches: 4. The CDR3 has 14 residues. The V gene's germline CDR1 is LNHDA and CDR2 SQIVND (reference sequence). The CDR3: CASSTGGIDSPLHF. CDR3 in DNA: TGTGCCAGTAGTACAGGGGGCATTGATTCACCCCTCCACTTT.

CDR3 coding DNA: TGTGCCACAGCCTTCGGACTAGCGGGAGGCGAGCAGTACTTC. Residues: CATAFGLAGGEQYF. The rearrangement joins TRBV2 to TRBJ2-7, with 14 bases aligning to TRBD2. The CDR3 has 14 amino acids. The V gene end was trimmed by 10 bases and the J gene end by 6 bases; junction bases not matched to a gene: 8. Germline assignment: CDR1 SNHLY and CDR2 FYNNEI.

The J gene is TRBJ2-7, the V gene TRBV3-1 (or the pseudogene TRBV3-2); a possible D gene is TRBD1 (6 bases). The CDR3 runs 17 residues. V lost 4 bases, J lost 0 bases, and 19 bases lay in between. Per the germline V gene, CDR1 is LGHDT and CDR2 is YNNKEL (reference sequence). The CDR3 loop is CASSLRTASTSSYEQYF. The CDR3 DNA follows: TGTGCCAGCAGCCTCCGGACAGCCTCAACCAGCTCCTACGAGCAGTACTTC.

This chain uses TRBV7-2 with TRBJ2-1; 10 positions match TRBD2. This CDR3 is 16 amino acids long. Germline V gene data show CDR1 as SGHTA and CDR2 as FQGNSA. J was trimmed by 5 bases and V by 0 bases; bases with no gene match: 4. CDR3 bases: TGTGCCAGCAGCTTAGCGGGCAGCGGGAGGGACAATGAGCAGTTCTTC. This codes for CASSLAGSGRDNEQFF.

This clone has a single count. The rearrangement joins TRBV2 to TRBJ2-3; 10 bases are shared with TRBD2. The CDR3 length is 17 residues. After removal of 2 bases from V and 1 base from J, the junction contained 6 bases not matched to a gene. Germline V gene data show CDR1 as SNHLY and CDR2 as FYNNEI. The CDR3 bases are TGTGCCAGCAGTGAATCTAGCGGGAGAACCCGCACAGATACGCAGTATTTT. It specifies CASSESSGRTRTDTQYF.

The chain employs TRBV30 and TRBJ1-2; D is perhaps TRBD1 (6 bases). Per the germline V gene, CDR1 is GTSNPN and CDR2 is SVGIG (reference sequence). The CDR3 is 15 residues long. V was clipped by 0 bases and J by 7 bases, with 18 bases between them. CDR3 sequence (DNA): TGTGCCTGGAGTGTACGCGTACAGGGAATTTCTGGCTACACCTTC. It is translated as CAWSVRVQGISGYTF.

In DNA, the CDR3 is TGTGCCAGCAGCCAAGATTCTGCTGAAGCTTTCTTT. It is translated as CASSQDSAEAFF. This sequence joins TRBV4-2 and TRBJ1-1; D gene uncertain. Trimming cost V 0 bases and J 6 bases, with 5 bases left between them. The CDR3 is made up of 12 amino acids. The germline V gene has CDR1 LGHNA and CDR2 YNFKEQ.

The CDR3 DNA sequence: TGTGCCAGCAGTTACGTCGGGACAGGAGGCTACACCTTC. This encodes CASSYVGTGGYTF. The rearrangement uses TRBV6-2 or TRBV6-3 and TRBJ1-2; 8 nucleotides agree with TRBD1. This CDR3 contains 13 residues. V was clipped by 2 bases and J by 8 bases; unmatched bases: 4. Germline V lookup: CDR1 MNHEY, CDR2 SVGEGT.

CDR3 sequence reads: CASSLILGGSSYEQYF. The DNA of the CDR3 is TGCGCCAGCAGCTTGATCCTAGGGGGAAGCTCCTACGAGCAGTACTTC. The V and J genes are TRBV5-1 and TRBJ2-7; TRBD1 might be the D (6 bases). Trimming removed 1 base at V and 0 bases at J, with 14 bases between. The CDR3 has 16 residues. The germline gives CDR1 SGHRS, CDR2 YFSETQ.

This clone has a single count. This rearrangement joins TRBV9 to TRBJ1-1, with 12 bases matching TRBD1. J lost 1 base, V lost 0 bases, and 10 bases had no gene match. Germline V gene data show CDR1 as SGDLS and CDR2 as YYNGEE. CDR3 length: 19 residues. DNA of the CDR3: TGTGCCAGCAGCGTAGCAGGGACAGGGGGCTTGGTGGGGAACACTGAAGCTTTCTTT. This codes for CASSVAGTGGLVGNTEAFF.

This clone was detected a few times. The J gene is TRBJ1-2, the V gene TRBV7-2, with 10 positions matching TRBD1. This CDR3 has 15 residues. The V segment lost 5 bases and the J segment 7 bases; nucleotides outside the gene matches: 10. Germline CDR1 SGHTA, CDR2 FQGNSA. The CDR3 DNA reads as TGTGCCAGCAGCCCAGAGACAGGGGGCTACGGTGGCTACACCTTC. This codes for CASSPETGGYGGYTF.

The chain links TRBV7-6 to TRBJ2-1; the match to TRBD2 covers 11 bases. Trimming at V came to 6 bases and at J to 0 bases, leaving 7 bases not matched to a gene. Germline-derived CDR1 and CDR2 are SGHVS and FNYEAQ. CDR3 length: 17 amino acids. Here the CDR3 reads CASRLTSGASSYNEQFF. For the CDR3, the DNA is TGTGCCAGCAGGTTGACTAGCGGGGCTAGCTCCTACAATGAGCAGTTCTTC. Full variable domain (missing parts from reference TRBV7-6 and TRBJ2-1): GAGVSQSPRYKVTKRGQDVALRCDPISGHVSLYWYRQALGQGPEFLTYFNYEAQQDKSGLPNDRFSAERPEGSISTLTIQRTEQRDSAMYRCASRLTSGASSYNEQFFGPGTRLTVL.

The gene calls are TRBV19 and TRBJ2-1; D remains unclear. Trimming left V 5 bases short and J 6 bases short, with 5 bases between. The CDR3 runs to 11 residues. Germline V gene lookup returns CDR1 LNHDA and CDR2 SQIVND (reference sequence). CDR3 region: CASSVSNEQFF. Written as DNA, the CDR3 is TGTGCCAGTAGTGTCAGCAATGAGCAGTTCTTC. The full variable domain, in which reference TRBV19 and TRBJ2-1 provide the parts outside the CDR3, is DGGITQSPKYLFRKEGQNVTLSCEQNLNHDAMYWYRQDPGQGLRLIYYSQIVNDFQKGDIAEGYSVSREKKESFPLTVTSAQKNPTAFYLCASSVSNEQFFGPGTRLTVL.

V and J are TRBV12-5 and TRBJ2-3; possible D gene TRBD1, 6 bases. This CDR3 has 16 amino acids. The germline gives CDR1 LGHNT, CDR2 FRNRAP. V gave up 1 base and J gave up 0 bases, with 11 bases separating them. CDR3 region: CASGLGDTASTDTQYF. CDR3 nucleotides: TGTGCTAGTGGTTTGGGGGACACCGCAAGCACAGATACGCAGTATTTT.

The rearrangement links TRBV18 to TRBJ2-5, with a tentative D call TRBD1 (5 bases). V lost 3 bases and J lost 3, with 11 bases in between. This CDR3 spans 14 amino acids. Germline CDR1 is KGHSH and CDR2 is LQKENI. CDR3 protein: CASSPVPGKETQYF. CDR3 DNA sequence: TGTGCCAGCTCACCGGTACCAGGGAAAGAGACCCAGTACTTC.

This chain links TRBV28 with TRBJ2-1; a possible D gene is TRBD1 (6 bases). The CDR3 spans 11 residues. Germline V gene lookup returns CDR1 MDHEN and CDR2 SYDVKM. The V end was cut by 6 bases, the J end by 9 bases, with 9 bases between. CDR3 protein: CASRLGGEQFF. CDR3 coding DNA: TGTGCCAGCAGGCTAGGGGGTGAGCAGTTCTTC.

This chain links TRBV7-2 with TRBJ1-5, with 7 bases aligning to TRBD1. The V and J ends lost 5 bases and 3 bases, in that order; junction bases with no gene match: 13. Germline V gene sequence: CDR1 SGHTA, CDR2 FQGNSA. The CDR3 totals 17 residues. CDR3 DNA: TGTGCCAGCAGCGACAGGGAAGGGGGGCTCCCCAATCAGCCCCAGCATTTT. Its translation: CASSDREGGLPNQPQHF.

This clone was counted at least ten times. The rearrangement links TRBV5-5 to TRBJ1-2, with TRBD1 identical over 11 bases. This CDR3 spans 16 amino acids. Losses at the gene ends were 3 bases for V and 8 bases for J; bases not matched to a gene: 12. CDR1 and CDR2 (germline): SGHKS, YYEKEE (reference sequence). This CDR3 is CASSYSPGTGGFGYTF. In DNA, the CDR3 is TGTGCCAGCAGCTATTCTCCAGGGACAGGGGGTTTCGGCTACACCTTC.

The rearrangement joins TRBV28 to TRBJ2-7; 7 positions match TRBD1. From germline, CDR1 is MDHEN and CDR2 SYDVKM. Germline trimming cut 4 bases from V and 2 bases from J; bases unmatched to any gene: 5. CDR3 length: 14 residues. The CDR3 reads CASSSVGTAYEQYF. DNA of the CDR3: TGTGCCAGCAGTTCTGTCGGGACAGCCTACGAGCAGTACTTC.

V usage is TRBV6-5 and J usage is TRBJ1-3; a possible D gene is TRBD1 (6 bases). The CDR3 contains 14 residues. The V end lost 7 bases, the J end lost 2 bases, and 12 bases lay between the germline ends. Per the germline V gene, CDR1 is MNHEY and CDR2 is SVGAGI. CDR3 nucleotide sequence: TGTGCCAGCACTACAGGGAACGCTGGAAACACCATATATTTT. Translated: CASTTGNAGNTIYF.